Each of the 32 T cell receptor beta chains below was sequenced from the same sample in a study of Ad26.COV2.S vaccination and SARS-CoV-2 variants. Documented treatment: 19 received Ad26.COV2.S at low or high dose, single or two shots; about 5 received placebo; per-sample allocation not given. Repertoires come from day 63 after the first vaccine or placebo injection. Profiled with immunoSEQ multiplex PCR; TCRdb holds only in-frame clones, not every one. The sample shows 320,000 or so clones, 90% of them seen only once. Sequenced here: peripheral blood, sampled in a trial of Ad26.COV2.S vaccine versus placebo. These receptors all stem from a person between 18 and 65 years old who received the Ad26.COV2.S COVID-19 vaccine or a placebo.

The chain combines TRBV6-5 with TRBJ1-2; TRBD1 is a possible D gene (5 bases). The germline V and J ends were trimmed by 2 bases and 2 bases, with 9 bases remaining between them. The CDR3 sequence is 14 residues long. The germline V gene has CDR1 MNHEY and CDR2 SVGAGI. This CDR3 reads CASSYEGSNYGYTF. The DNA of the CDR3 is TGTGCCAGCAGTTACGAGGGGTCGAACTATGGCTACACCTTC.

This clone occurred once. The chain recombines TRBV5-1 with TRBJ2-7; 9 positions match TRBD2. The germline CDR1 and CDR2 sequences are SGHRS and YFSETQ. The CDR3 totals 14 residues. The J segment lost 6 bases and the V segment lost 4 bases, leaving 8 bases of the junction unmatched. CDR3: CASSRVLAGIEQYV. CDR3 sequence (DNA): TGCGCCAGCAGCAGGGTACTAGCGGGTATCGAGCAGTACGTC.

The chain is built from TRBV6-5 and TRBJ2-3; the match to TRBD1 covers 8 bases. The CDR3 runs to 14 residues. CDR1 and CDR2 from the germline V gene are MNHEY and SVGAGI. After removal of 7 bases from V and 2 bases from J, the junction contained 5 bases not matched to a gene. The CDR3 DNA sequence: TGTGCCAGCACCAAGGACAGGGCCACAGATACGCAGTATTTT. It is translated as CASTKDRATDTQYF.

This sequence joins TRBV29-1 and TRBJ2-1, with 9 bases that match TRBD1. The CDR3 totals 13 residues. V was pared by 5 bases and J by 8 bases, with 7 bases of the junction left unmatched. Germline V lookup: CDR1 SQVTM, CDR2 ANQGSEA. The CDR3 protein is CSVWDRVKDEQFF. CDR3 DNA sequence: TGCAGCGTTTGGGACAGGGTGAAGGATGAGCAGTTCTTC.

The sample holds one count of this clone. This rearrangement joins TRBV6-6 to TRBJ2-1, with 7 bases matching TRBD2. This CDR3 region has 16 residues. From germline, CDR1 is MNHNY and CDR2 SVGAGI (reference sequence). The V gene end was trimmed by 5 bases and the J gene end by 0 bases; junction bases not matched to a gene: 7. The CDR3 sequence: CASSLTSAGSYNEQFF. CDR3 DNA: TGTGCCAGCAGTCTTACTAGCGCGGGCTCCTACAATGAGCAGTTCTTC.

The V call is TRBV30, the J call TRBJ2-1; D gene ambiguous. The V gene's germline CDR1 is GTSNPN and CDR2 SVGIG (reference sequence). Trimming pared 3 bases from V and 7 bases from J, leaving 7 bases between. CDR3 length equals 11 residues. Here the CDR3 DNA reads TGTGCCTGGAGAAGGTGGAATGAGCAGTTCTTC. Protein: CAWRRWNEQFF.

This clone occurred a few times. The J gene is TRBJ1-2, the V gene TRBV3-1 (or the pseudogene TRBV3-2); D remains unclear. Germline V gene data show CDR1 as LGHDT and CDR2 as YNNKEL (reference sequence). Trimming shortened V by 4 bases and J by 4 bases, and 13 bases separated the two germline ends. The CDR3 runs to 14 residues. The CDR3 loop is CASSPILGGYGYTF. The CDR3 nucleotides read TGTGCCAGCAGCCCCATCTTAGGCGGCTATGGCTACACCTTC.

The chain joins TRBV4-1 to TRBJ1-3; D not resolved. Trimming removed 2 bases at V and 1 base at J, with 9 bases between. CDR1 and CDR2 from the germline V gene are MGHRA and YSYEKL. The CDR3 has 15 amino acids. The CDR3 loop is CASSQLGWSGNTIYF. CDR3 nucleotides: TGCGCCAGCAGCCAATTGGGGTGGTCTGGAAACACCATATATTTT.

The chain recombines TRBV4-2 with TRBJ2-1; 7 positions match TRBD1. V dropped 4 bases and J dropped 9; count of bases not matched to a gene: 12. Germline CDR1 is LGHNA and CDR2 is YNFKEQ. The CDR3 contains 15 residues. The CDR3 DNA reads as TGTGCCAGCAGCCCGACAGGGATATTGGGTACTGAGCAGTTCTTC. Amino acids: CASSPTGILGTEQFF.

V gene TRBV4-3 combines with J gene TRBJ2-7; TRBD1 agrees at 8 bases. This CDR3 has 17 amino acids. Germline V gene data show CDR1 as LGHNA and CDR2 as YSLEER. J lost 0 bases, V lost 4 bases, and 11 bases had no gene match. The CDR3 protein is CASSLDARDRGSYEQYF. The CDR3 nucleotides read TGCGCCAGCAGCCTAGACGCCCGAGACAGGGGCTCCTACGAGCAGTACTTC.

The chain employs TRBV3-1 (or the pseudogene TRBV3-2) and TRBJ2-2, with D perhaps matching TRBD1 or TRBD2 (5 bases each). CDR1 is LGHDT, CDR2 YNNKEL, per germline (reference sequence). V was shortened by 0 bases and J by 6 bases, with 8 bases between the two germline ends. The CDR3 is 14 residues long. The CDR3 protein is CASSQETGPGELFF. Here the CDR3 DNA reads TGTGCCAGCAGCCAAGAGACGGGACCCGGGGAGCTGTTTTTT.

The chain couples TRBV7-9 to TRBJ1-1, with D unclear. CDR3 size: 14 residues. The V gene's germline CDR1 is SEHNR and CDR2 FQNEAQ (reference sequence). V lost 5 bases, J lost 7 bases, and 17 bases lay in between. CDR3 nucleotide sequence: TGTGCCAGCAGCCCAGTGGTCCTCGGTCGTGAAGCTTTCTTT. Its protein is CASSPVVLGREAFF.

Here the CDR3 reads CASKLTESGTEAFF. The CDR3 nucleotides read TGTGCCAGCAAACTTACCGAGTCGGGAACTGAAGCTTTCTTT. The V call is TRBV6-5, the J call TRBJ1-1; D is unclear. CDR1 and CDR2 (germline): MNHEY, SVGAGI. The CDR3 loop spans 14 amino acids. V was trimmed by 7 bases and J by 5 bases, leaving 17 bases between them.

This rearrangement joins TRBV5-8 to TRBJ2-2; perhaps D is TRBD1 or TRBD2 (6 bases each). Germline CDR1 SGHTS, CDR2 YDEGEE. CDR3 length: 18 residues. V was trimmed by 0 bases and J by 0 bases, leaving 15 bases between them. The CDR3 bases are TGTGCCAGCAGCTTGGAGTTGGGGGGCTTTACGAACACCGGGGAGCTGTTTTTT. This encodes CASSLELGGFTNTGELFF.

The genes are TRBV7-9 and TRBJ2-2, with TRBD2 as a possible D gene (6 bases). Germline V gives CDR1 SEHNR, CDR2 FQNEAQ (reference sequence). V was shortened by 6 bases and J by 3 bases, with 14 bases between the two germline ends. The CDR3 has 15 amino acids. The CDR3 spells CASRHEGGDTGELFF. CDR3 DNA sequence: TGTGCCAGCAGACACGAGGGAGGTGACACCGGGGAGCTGTTTTTT. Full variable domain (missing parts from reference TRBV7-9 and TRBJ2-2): DTGVSQNPRHKITKRGQNVTFRCDPISEHNRLYWYRQTLGQGPEFLTYFQNEAQLEKSRLLSDRFSAERPKGSFSTLEIQRTEQGDSAMYLCASRHEGGDTGELFFGEGSRLTVL.

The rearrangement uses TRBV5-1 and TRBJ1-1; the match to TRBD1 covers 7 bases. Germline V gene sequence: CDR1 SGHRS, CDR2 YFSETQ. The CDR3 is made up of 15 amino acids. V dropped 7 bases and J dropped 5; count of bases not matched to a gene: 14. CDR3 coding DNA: TGCGCCAGCGGCAGACAACAGGGGCCGGGAACTGAAGCTTTCTTT. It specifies CASGRQQGPGTEAFF.

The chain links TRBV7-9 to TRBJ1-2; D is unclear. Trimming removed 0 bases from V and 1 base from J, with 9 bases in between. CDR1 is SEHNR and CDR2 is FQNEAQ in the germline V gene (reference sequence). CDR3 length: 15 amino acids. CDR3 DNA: TGTGCCAGCAGCTTAGCGTTTGAGTATAACTATGGCTACACCTTC. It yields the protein CASSLAFEYNYGYTF.

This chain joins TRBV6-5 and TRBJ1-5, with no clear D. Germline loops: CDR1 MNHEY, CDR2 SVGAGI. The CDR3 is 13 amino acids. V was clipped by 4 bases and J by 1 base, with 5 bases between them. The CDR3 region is CASSSSSNQPQHF. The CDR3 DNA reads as TGTGCCAGCAGTTCATCGAGCAATCAGCCCCAGCATTTT.

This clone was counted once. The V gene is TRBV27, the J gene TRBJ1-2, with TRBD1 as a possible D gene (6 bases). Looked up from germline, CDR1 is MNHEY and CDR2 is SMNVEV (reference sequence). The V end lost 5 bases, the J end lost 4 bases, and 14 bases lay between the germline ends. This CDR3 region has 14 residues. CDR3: CASSPQTGLYGYTF. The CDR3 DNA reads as TGTGCCAGCAGTCCTCAGACAGGTCTCTATGGCTACACCTTC.

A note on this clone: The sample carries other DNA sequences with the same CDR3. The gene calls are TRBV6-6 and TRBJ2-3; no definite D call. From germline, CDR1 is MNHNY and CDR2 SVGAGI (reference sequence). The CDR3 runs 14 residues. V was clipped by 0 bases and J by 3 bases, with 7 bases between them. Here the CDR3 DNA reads TGTGCCAGCAGTTACTCGGGTAATACAGATACGCAGTATTTT. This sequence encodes CASSYSGNTDTQYF.

The CDR3 nucleotides read TGCGCCAGCAGTGACGGTAGTGAGCAGTTCTTC. Amino acids: CASSDGSEQFF. The chain recombines TRBV10-2 with TRBJ2-1, with D unclear. Germline V CDR1 and CDR2: WSHSY, SAAADI. V lost 3 bases and J lost 9, with 6 bases in between. This CDR3 has 11 residues.

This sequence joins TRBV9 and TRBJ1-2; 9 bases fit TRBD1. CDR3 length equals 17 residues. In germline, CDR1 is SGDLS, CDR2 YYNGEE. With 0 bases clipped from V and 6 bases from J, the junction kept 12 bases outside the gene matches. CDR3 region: CASSVEAGDREWDGYTF. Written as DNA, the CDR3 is TGTGCCAGCAGCGTAGAGGCGGGGGACAGGGAGTGGGATGGCTACACCTTC.

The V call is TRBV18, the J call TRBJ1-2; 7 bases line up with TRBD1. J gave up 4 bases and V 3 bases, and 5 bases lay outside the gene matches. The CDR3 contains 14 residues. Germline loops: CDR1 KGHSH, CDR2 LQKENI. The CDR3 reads CASSPGQAFYGYTF. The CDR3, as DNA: TGTGCCAGCTCACCCGGACAGGCATTCTATGGCTACACCTTC.

CDR3 sequence: CASSTGQENIQYF. DNA of the CDR3: TGTGCCAGCTCCACCGGACAGGAAAACATTCAGTACTTC. This rearrangement joins TRBV18 to TRBJ2-4, with TRBD1 matching 7 bases. CDR1 is KGHSH, CDR2 LQKENI, per germline. The V gene end was trimmed by 6 bases and the J gene end by 5 bases; junction bases not matched to a gene: 4. The CDR3 spans 13 residues.

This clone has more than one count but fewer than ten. CDR3 DNA sequence: TGTGCCAGCACAACAGGGAACACCGGGGAGCTGTTTTTT. It translates to CASTTGNTGELFF. The chain couples TRBV27 to TRBJ2-2; D may be TRBD1 (5 bases). The V end was cut by 7 bases, the J end by 1 base, with 7 bases between. The CDR3 is 13 amino acids. The germline V gene encodes CDR1 MNHEY and CDR2 SMNVEV (reference sequence).

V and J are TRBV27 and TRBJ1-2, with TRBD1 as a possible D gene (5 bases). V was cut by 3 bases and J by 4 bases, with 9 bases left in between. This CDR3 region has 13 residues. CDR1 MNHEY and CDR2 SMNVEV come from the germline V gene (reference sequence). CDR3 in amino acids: CASSFRTGYGYTF. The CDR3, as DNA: TGTGCCAGCAGTTTCCGTACAGGCTATGGCTACACCTTC.

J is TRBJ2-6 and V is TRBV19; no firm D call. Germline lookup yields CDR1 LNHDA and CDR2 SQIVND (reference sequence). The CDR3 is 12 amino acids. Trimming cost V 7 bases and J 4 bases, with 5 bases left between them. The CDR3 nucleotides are TGTGCCAGTAATGGAGGGGCCAACGTCCTGACTTTC. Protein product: CASNGGANVLTF.

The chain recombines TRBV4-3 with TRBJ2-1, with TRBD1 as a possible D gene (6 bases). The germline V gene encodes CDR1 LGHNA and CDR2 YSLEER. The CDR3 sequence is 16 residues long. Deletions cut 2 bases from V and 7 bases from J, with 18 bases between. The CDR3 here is CASSQLHLQGRNEQFF. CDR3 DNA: TGCGCCAGCAGCCAACTCCATTTACAGGGCAGGAATGAGCAGTTCTTC.

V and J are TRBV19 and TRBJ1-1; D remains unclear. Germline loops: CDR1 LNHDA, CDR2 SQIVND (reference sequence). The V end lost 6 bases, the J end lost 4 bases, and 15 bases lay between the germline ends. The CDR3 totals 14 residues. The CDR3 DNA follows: TGTGCCAGTAGCCCCTTGTTTAGGACCACTGAAGCTTTCTTT. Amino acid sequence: CASSPLFRTTEAFF.

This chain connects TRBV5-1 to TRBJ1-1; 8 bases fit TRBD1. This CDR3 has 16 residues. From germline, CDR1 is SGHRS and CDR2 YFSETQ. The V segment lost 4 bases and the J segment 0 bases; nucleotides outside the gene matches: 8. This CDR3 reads CASSPGQGWMNTEAFF. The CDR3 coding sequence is TGCGCCAGCAGCCCCGGACAGGGATGGATGAACACTGAAGCTTTCTTT.

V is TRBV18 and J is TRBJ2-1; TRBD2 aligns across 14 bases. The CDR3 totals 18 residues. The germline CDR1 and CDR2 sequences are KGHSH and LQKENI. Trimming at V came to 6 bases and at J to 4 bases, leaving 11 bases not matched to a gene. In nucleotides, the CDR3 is TGTGCCAGCTCCCCCGGACTAGCGGGAGGAGGGTTATACAATGAGCAGTTCTTC. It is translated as CASSPGLAGGGLYNEQFF.

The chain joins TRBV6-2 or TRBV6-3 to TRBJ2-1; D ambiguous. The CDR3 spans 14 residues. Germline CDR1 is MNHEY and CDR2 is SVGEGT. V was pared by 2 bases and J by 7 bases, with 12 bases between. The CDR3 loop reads CASSYPASVNEQFF. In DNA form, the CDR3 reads TGTGCCAGCAGTTACCCTGCGTCGGTAAATGAGCAGTTCTTC.